Below, 3 T cell receptor beta chains from the same sample are listed, as sequenced in a study of human T cells and chemical hapten exposure. MiXCR was run by TCRdb on the RACE reads, yielding one entry per CDR3 protein. The data contain over 300,000 distinct CDR3 sequences, 5.1% of them singletons. Time point indicated: pre-sensitization, week 0. The treatment here: therapeutic diphenylcyclopropenone sensitization with weekly scalp DPC. Here the sequenced sample was whole blood, taken in connection with sensitization to the hapten diphenylcyclopropenone (DPC). These receptors were collected from a woman in her 50s with alopecia areata. Some clones in this sample may be carry-over from other donors' samples.

This clonotype was seen many times. This chain uses TRBV9 with TRBJ2-3; 10 nucleotides line up with TRBD2. In germline, CDR1 is SGDLS, CDR2 YYNGEE. The CDR3 sequence is 15 residues long. V trimming: 4 bases; J trimming: 3 bases; junction bases outside the gene matches: 5. CDR3 in amino acids: CASSISSGGTDTQYF. The CDR3 nucleotides read TGTGCCAGCAGCATATCTAGCGGGGGTACAGATACGCAGTATTTT.

This clonotype was observed many times. This chain connects TRBV27 to TRBJ1-2, with D tentatively TRBD1 (6 bases). The CDR3 spans 15 residues. CDR1 MNHEY and CDR2 SMNVEV come from the germline V gene (reference sequence). Trimming left V 5 bases short and J 4 bases short, with 17 bases between. CDR3 sequence (DNA): TGTGCCAGCAGTCCCAATGGGGGGGCGGCCTATGGCTACACCTTC. Amino acids: CASSPNGGAAYGYTF.

This clonotype showed up many times. The chain recombines TRBV7-2 with TRBJ1-1; D remains unclear. Deletions cut 6 bases from V and 5 bases from J, with 13 bases between. Looked up from germline, CDR1 is SGHTA and CDR2 is FQGNSA. The CDR3 sequence is 13 residues long. CDR3: CASSLQAPTEAFF. Written as DNA, the CDR3 is TGTGCCAGCAGTCTCCAGGCGCCGACTGAAGCTTTCTTT.